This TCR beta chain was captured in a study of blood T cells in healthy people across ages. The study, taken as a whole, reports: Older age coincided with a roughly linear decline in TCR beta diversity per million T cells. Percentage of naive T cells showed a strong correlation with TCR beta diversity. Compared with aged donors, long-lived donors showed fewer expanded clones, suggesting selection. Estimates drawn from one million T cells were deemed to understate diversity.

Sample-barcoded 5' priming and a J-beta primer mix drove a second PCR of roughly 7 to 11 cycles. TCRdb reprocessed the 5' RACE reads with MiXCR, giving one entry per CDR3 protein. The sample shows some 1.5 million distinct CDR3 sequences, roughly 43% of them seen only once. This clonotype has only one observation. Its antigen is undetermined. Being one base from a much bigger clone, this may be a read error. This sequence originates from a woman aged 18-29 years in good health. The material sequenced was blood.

CDR3 residues: CAGYRVGYGYTF. In DNA, the CDR3 is TGTGCCGGATACAGGGTTGGCTATGGCTACACCTTC. This chain connects TRBV6-5 to TRBJ1-2; the D gene is possibly TRBD1 (6 bases). Germline V gene data show CDR1 as MNHEY and CDR2 as SVGAGI. The CDR3 sequence is 12 residues long. V was clipped by 11 bases and J by 4 bases, with 14 bases between them.